This T cell receptor (beta chain) comes out of a study of T-cell reconstitution after alpha-beta-depleted transplantation in children. Overall study findings and caveats: Several hundred expanded graft clones reportedly gave rise to the alpha-beta T cells present about two months after transplant.

A library of TCRbeta sequences, prepared with unique molecular identifiers, was generated. TCRdb itself ran the PCR reads through MiXCR, one entry per CDR3 protein. The data contain some 260,000 distinct CDR3 sequences, under 30% of them singletons. In the case of this clonotype: Its target is not known.

This sample comprised PBMCs, mostly from graft donor cells, obtained 360 days after TCRalphabeta/CD19-depleted stem cell transplant. The TCR sequence derives from a female patient aged 2-9 years who had a stem cell transplant for congenital amegakaryocytic thrombocytopenia, so the T cells may come from the graft donor.

This CDR3 is CSARGVASVGETQYF. DNA for the CDR3: TGCAGTGCTAGAGGAGTAGCATCCGTCGGGGAGACCCAGTACTTC. The chain has TRBV20-1 and TRBJ2-5; D gene ambiguous. V lost 1 base to trimming and J lost 5 bases, with 17 bases between them. Germline V lookup: CDR1 DFQATT, CDR2 SNEGSKA (reference sequence). This CDR3 comprises 15 residues.